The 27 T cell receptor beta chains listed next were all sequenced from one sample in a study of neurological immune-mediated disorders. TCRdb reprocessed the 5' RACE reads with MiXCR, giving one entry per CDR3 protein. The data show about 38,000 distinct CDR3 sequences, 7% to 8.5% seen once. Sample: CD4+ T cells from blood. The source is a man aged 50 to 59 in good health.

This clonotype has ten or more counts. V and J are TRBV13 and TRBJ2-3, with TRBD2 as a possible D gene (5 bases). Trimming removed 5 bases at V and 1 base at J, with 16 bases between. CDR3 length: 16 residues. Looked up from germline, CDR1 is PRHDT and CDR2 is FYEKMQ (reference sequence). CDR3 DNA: TGTGCCAGCAGCAAACCGGACTGGCCGGGCACAGATACGCAGTATTTT. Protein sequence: CASSKPDWPGTDTQYF.

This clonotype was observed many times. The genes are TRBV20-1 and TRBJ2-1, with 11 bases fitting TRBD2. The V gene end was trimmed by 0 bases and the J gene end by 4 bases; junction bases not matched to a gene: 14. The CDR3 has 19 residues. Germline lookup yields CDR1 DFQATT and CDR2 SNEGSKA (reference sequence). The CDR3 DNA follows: TGCAGTGCTAGAGACCCCGGAGGTAGCGGGAGGGAGGCATACAATGAGCAGTTCTTC. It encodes CSARDPGGSGREAYNEQFF.

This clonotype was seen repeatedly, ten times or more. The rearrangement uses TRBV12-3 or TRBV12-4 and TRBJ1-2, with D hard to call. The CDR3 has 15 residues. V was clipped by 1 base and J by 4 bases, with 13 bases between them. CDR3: CASSLGVGPRYGYTF. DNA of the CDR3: TGTGCCAGCAGTTTAGGTGTCGGCCCACGCTATGGCTACACCTTC.

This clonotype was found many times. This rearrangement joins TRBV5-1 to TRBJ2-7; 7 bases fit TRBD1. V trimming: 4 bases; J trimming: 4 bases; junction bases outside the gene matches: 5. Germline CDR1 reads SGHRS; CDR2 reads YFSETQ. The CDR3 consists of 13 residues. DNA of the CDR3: TGCGCCAGCAGCCCCAGACAGGGTTACGAGCAGTACTTC. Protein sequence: CASSPRQGYEQYF.

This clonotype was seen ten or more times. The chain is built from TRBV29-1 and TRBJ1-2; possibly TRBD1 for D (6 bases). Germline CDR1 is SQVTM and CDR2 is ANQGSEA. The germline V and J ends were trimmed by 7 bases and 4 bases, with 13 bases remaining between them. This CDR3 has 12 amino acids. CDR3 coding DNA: TGCAGCGGGATTTTAGGGGGCTATGGCTACACCTTC. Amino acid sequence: CSGILGGYGYTF. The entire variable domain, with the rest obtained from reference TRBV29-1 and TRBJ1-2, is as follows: SAVISQKPSRDICQRGTSLTIQCQVDSQVTMMFWYRQQPGQSLTLIATANQGSEATYESGFVIDKFPISRPNLTFSTLTVSNMSPEDSSIYLCSGILGGYGYTFGSGTRLTVV.

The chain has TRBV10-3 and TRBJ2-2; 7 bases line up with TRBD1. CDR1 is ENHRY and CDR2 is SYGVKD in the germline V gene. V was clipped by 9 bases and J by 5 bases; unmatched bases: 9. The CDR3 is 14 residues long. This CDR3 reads CAMARQGGTGELFF. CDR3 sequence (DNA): TGTGCCATGGCGAGACAGGGCGGGACCGGGGAGCTGTTTTTT.

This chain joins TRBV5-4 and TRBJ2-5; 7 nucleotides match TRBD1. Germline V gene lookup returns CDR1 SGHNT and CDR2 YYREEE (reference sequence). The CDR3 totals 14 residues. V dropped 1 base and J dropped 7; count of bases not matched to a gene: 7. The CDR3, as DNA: TGTGCCAGCAGCTTGCCAGGGGGTGGGGGGACCCAGTACTTC. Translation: CASSLPGGGGTQYF.

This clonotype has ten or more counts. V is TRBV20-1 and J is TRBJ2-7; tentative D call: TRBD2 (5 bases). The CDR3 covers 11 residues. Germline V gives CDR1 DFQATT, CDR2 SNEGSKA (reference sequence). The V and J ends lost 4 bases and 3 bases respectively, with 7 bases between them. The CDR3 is CSANEGYEQYF. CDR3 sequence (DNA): TGCAGTGCTAACGAGGGCTACGAGCAGTACTTC.

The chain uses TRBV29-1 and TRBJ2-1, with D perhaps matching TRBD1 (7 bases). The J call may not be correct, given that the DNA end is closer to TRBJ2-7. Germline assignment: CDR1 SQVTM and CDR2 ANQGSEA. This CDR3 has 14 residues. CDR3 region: CSVDYLSGRGVQYF. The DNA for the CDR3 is TGCAGCGTTGATTATCTTTCGGGCAGGGGGGTGCAGTACTTC.

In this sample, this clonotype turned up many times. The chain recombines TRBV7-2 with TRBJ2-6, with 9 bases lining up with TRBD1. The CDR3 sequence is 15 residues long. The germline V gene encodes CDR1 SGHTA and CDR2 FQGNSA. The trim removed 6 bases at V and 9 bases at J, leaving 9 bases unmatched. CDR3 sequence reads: CASSQQVGQGNVLTF. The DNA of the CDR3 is TGTGCCAGCAGTCAACAAGTGGGACAGGGCAACGTCCTGACTTTC.

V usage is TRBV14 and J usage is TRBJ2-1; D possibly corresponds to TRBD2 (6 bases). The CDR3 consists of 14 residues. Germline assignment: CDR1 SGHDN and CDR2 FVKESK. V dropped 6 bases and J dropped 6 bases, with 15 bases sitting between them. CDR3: CASSKRERSNEQFF. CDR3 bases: TGTGCCAGCAGTAAACGGGAGCGTAGCAATGAGCAGTTCTTC. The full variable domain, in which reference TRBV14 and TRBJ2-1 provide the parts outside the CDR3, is EAGVTQFPSHSVIEKGQTVTLRCDPISGHDNLYWYRRVMGKEIKFLLHFVKESKQDESGMPNNRFLAERTGGTYSTLKVQPAELEDSGVYFCASSKRERSNEQFFGPGTRLTVL.

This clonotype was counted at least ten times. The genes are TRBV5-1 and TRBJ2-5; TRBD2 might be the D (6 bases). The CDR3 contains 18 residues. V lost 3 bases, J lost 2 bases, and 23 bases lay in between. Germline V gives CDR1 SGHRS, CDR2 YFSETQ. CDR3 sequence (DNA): TGCGCCAGCAGCTACCTTCGTCGTGCGAAAGGGACTCAAGAGACCCAGTACTTC. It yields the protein CASSYLRRAKGTQETQYF.

The CDR3 loop is CSARDAIDTQYF. The CDR3, as DNA: TGCAGTGCTAGAGATGCCATAGATACGCAGTATTTT. This chain connects TRBV20-1 to TRBJ2-3; D uncertain. The CDR3 spans 12 residues. The germline gives CDR1 DFQATT, CDR2 SNEGSKA (reference sequence). The V end was cut by 0 bases, the J end by 5 bases, with 6 bases between.

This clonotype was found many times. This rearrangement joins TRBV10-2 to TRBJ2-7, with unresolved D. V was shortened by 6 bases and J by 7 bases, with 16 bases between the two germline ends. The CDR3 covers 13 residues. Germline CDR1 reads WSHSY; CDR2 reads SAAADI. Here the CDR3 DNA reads TGCGCCAGCAGCTGGAAAATGAAGGAGGAGCAGTACTTC. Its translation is CASSWKMKEEQYF.

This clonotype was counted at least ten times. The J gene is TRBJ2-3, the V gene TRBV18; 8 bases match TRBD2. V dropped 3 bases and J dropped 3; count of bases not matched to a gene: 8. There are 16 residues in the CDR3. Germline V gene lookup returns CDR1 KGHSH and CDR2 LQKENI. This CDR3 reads CASSPVTGGKTDTQYF. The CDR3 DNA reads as TGTGCCAGCTCACCGGTGACGGGAGGGAAGACAGATACGCAGTATTTT.

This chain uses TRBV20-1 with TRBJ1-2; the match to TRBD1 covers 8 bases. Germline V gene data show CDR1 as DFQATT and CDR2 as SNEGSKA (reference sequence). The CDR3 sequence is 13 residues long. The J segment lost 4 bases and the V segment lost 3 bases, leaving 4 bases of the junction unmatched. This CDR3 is CSARGQEIYGYTF. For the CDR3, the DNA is TGCAGTGCTAGGGGACAGGAGATCTATGGCTACACCTTC.

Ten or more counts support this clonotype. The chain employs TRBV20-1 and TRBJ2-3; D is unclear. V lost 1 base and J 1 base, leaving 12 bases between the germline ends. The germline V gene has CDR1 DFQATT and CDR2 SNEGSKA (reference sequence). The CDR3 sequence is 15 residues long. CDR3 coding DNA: TGCAGTGCTAGAGGCCCCCTGTATGGCACAGATACGCAGTATTTT. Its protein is CSARGPLYGTDTQYF.

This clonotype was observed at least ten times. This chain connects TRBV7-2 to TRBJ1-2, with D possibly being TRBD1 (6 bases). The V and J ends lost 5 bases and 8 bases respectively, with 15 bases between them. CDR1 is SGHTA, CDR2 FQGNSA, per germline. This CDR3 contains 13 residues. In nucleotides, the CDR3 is TGTGCCAGCAGCCGTGACAGGTTCTGGGGCTACACCTTC. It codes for CASSRDRFWGYTF. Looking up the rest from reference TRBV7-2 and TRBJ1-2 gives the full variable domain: GAGVSQSPSNKVTEKGKDVELRCDPISGHTALYWYRQSLGQGLEFLIYFQGNSAPDKSGLPSDRFSAERTGGSVSTLTIQRTQQEDSAVYLCASSRDRFWGYTFGSGTRLTVV.

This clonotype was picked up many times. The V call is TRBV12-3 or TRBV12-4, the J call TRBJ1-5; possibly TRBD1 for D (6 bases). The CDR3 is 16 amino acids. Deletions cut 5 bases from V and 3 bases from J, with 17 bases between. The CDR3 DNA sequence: TGTGCCAGCAGTGTGGGGGGCGCAGGGGACAATCAGCCCCAGCATTTT. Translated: CASSVGGAGDNQPQHF.

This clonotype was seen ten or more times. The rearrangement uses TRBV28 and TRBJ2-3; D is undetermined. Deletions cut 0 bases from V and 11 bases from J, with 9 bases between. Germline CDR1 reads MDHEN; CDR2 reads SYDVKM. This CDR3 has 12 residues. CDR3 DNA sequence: TGTGCCAGCAGTTTATGGGAAGTTGGGCAGTATTTT. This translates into CASSLWEVGQYF.

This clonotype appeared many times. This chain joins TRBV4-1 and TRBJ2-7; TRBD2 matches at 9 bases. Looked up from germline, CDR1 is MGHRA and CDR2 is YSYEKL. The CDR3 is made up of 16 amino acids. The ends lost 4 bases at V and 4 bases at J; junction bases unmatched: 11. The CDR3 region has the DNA TGCGCCAGCAGCCGAGGGGCGGGAGGGCCTTCGTACGAGCAGTACTTC. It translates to CASSRGAGGPSYEQYF.

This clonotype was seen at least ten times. CDR3 in DNA: TGCGCCAGCAGCCCGGACCGGGGGGATTCACCCCTCCACTTT. Its translation: CASSPDRGDSPLHF. V gene TRBV5-1 combines with J gene TRBJ1-6; tentatively, D is TRBD1 (5 bases). CDR1 SGHRS and CDR2 YFSETQ come from the germline V gene. The CDR3 sequence is 14 residues long. The V and J ends lost 4 bases and 8 bases respectively, with 13 bases between them.

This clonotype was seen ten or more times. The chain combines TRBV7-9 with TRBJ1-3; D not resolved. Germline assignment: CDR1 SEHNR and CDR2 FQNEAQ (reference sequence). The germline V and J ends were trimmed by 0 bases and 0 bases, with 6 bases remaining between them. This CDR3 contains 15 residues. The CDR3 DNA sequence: TGTGCCAGCAGCTTAGCGGACCTCTCTGGAAACACCATATATTTT. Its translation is CASSLADLSGNTIYF.

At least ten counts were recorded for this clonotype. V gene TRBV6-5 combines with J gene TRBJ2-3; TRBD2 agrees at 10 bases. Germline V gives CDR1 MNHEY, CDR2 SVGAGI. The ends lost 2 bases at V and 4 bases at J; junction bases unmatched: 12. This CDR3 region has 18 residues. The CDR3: CASSYSRASGSGADTQYF. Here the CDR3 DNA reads TGTGCCAGCAGTTACAGTCGGGCTAGCGGGAGCGGGGCAGATACGCAGTATTTT.

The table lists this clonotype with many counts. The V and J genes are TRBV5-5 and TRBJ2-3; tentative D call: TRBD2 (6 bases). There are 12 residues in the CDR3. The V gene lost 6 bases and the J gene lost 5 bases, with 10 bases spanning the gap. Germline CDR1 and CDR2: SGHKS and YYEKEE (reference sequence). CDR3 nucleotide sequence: TGTGCCAGCACCCTGGGAGGAGATACGCAGTATTTT. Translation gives CASTLGGDTQYF.

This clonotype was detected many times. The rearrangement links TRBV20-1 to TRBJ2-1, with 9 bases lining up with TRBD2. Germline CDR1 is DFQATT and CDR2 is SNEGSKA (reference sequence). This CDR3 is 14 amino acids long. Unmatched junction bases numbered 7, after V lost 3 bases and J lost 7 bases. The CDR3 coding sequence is TGCAGTGCTAGCGGGACTAGCCGGTTGAATGAGCAGTTCTTC. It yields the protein CSASGTSRLNEQFF.

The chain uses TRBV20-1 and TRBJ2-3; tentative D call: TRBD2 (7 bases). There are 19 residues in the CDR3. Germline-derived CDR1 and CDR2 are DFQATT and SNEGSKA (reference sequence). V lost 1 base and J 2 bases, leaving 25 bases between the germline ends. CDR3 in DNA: TGCAGTGCTAGAGCCGTAGGGGGGACTAACGTCTATAACACAGATACGCAGTATTTT. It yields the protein CSARAVGGTNVYNTDTQYF.